One and the same sample provided the 23 T cell receptor beta chains below, sequenced in a study of shared clonotypes between healthy human individuals. The protocol was immunoSEQ multiplex PCR, while the TCRdb copy is restricted to in-frame clones and leaves out a portion. The sample holds about 490,000 clones, around 80% seen once. The specimen was PBMCs. Receptors originate from a woman aged 40 to 50 in good health. Some clones in this sample may be carry-over from other donors' samples.

V and J are TRBV6-5 and TRBJ2-5; TRBD2 matches at 10 bases. The J call could be wrong; TRBJ2-7 is a better fit for the DNA end. The CDR3 contains 13 residues. From germline, CDR1 is MNHEY and CDR2 SVGAGI. CDR3 amino acids: CAVGLAGVREQYF. The CDR3 DNA reads TGTGCCGTGGGGCTAGCGGGAGTTCGCGAGCAGTACTTC.

The chain carries TRBV27 and TRBJ2-2, with D unclear. CDR1 and CDR2 from the germline V gene are MNHEY and SMNVEV (reference sequence). The CDR3 spans 15 residues. Deletions cut 3 bases from V and 4 bases from J, with 12 bases between. In DNA, the CDR3 is TGTGCCAGCAGTTTGTCAGGCGGATTCACCGGGGAGCTGTTTTTT. Amino acid sequence: CASSLSGGFTGELFF.

Only one count was recorded for this clone. One base separates it from a far larger clone, so it is likely a read error. Within the sample, other DNA sequences also encode this same CDR3. The gene calls are TRBV30 and TRBJ1-2; D is unresolved. This CDR3 spans 13 amino acids. The V gene's germline CDR1 is GTSNPN and CDR2 SVGIG (reference sequence). V gave up 2 bases and J gave up 4 bases, with 11 bases separating them. CDR3 nucleotides: TGTGCCTGGAGTCCAGGCTTAAGCTATGGCTACACCTTC. This sequence encodes CAWSPGLSYGYTF. Drawing the rest from reference TRBV30 and TRBJ1-2, the complete variable domain is SQTIHQWPATLVQPVGSPLSLECTVEGTSNPNLYWYRQAAGRGLQLLFYSVGIGQISSEVPQNLSASRPQDRQFILSSKKLLLSDSGFYLCAWSPGLSYGYTFGSGTRLTVV.

This clone was picked up one time. This chain links TRBV5-1 with TRBJ2-7; D is ambiguous. The germline V and J ends were trimmed by 7 bases and 4 bases, with 9 bases remaining between them. The CDR3 is made up of 11 amino acids. The germline CDR1 and CDR2 sequences are SGHRS and YFSETQ. This chain's CDR3 is CASPLGYEQYF. The CDR3 coding sequence is TGCGCCAGCCCCTTGGGGTACGAGCAGTACTTC.

The rearrangement links TRBV7-8 to TRBJ1-2, with D hard to call. V was pared by 5 bases and J by 1 base, with 11 bases between. The V gene's germline CDR1 is SGHVS and CDR2 FQNEAQ. The CDR3 spans 14 residues. CDR3 DNA sequence: TGTGCCAGCAGCATACGGACCCTTAACTATGGCTACACCTTC. Translating gives CASSIRTLNYGYTF.

V gene TRBV7-2 combines with J gene TRBJ1-2, with 7 bases that match TRBD1. Germline CDR1 is SGHTA and CDR2 is FQGNSA. After removal of 5 bases from V and 3 bases from J, the junction contained 6 bases not matched to a gene. The CDR3 loop spans 14 amino acids. Written as DNA, the CDR3 is TGTGCCAGCAGCCACCAGGGGGTCTACTATGGCTACACCTTC. Its protein is CASSHQGVYYGYTF.

The chain has TRBV30 and TRBJ1-2, with D perhaps matching TRBD1 (5 bases). Germline CDR1 and CDR2: GTSNPN and SVGIG (reference sequence). Trimming stripped 0 bases from V and 6 bases from J, with 14 bases between. The CDR3 is made up of 14 amino acids. CDR3 nucleotides: TGTGCCTGGAGTGTGGGCCGTGGGGGGGATGGCTACACCTTC. Amino acids: CAWSVGRGGDGYTF.

The V call is TRBV19, the J call TRBJ2-1; 10 bases agree with TRBD2. From germline, CDR1 is LNHDA and CDR2 SQIVND (reference sequence). Germline trimming cut 6 bases from V and 4 bases from J; bases unmatched to any gene: 6. The CDR3 spans 15 residues. CDR3 sequence (DNA): TGTGCCAGTAGGGCACTAGCGGGGAAGTACAATGAGCAGTTCTTC. Translated, it gives CASRALAGKYNEQFF.

This clone was detected only a few times. The chain recombines TRBV5-1 with TRBJ1-1; D may be TRBD1 (5 bases). CDR3 length: 14 amino acids. The ends were cut back, 0 bases at V and 3 bases at J, with 9 bases in the middle. Germline assignment: CDR1 SGHRS and CDR2 YFSETQ. The CDR3 is CASSLVQGDTEAFF. The CDR3 DNA reads as TGCGCCAGCAGCTTGGTGCAGGGAGACACTGAAGCTTTCTTT.

The chain joins TRBV11-1 to TRBJ2-7, with 14 bases fitting TRBD2. This CDR3 contains 17 residues. V was pared by 2 bases and J by 5 bases, with 8 bases of the junction left unmatched. Germline loops: CDR1 SGHAT, CDR2 FQDESV (reference sequence). CDR3 amino acids: CASSLLGTSGSWDEQYF. The CDR3 region has the DNA TGTGCCAGCAGCTTACTCGGGACTAGCGGGAGTTGGGACGAGCAGTACTTC.

V is TRBV28 and J is TRBJ2-2, with 8 bases matching TRBD1. This CDR3 comprises 19 residues. From germline, CDR1 is MDHEN and CDR2 SYDVKM. With V trimmed by 1 base and J by 0 bases, 10 bases remained unmatched. CDR3 sequence (DNA): TGTGCCAGCAGTTTATACGGAGGTGGACAGGGACCGAACACCGGGGAGCTGTTTTTT. It translates to CASSLYGGGQGPNTGELFF.

This chain joins TRBV19 and TRBJ2-1; D uncertain. Germline CDR1 and CDR2: LNHDA and SQIVND (reference sequence). This CDR3 is built from 12 residues. The V and J ends lost 4 bases and 12 bases respectively, with 13 bases between them. This CDR3 is CASSSSSVWQFF. The CDR3 DNA reads as TGTGCCAGTAGTAGTAGCTCGGTATGGCAGTTCTTC.

This sequence joins TRBV2 and TRBJ2-5, with D possibly being TRBD1 or TRBD2 (6 bases each). V lost 7 bases, J lost 4 bases, and 13 bases lay in between. The CDR3 sequence is 13 residues long. CDR1 SNHLY and CDR2 FYNNEI come from the germline V gene. CDR3: CASTRGVAETQYF. DNA for the CDR3: TGTGCCAGCACGAGGGGGGTTGCAGAGACCCAGTACTTC.

The chain uses TRBV7-9 and TRBJ2-7; 7 bases align to TRBD2. The junction had 8 bases not matched to a gene; V was cut back by 1 base and J by 2 bases. The germline CDR1 and CDR2 sequences are SEHNR and FQNEAQ (reference sequence). The CDR3 loop spans 16 amino acids. Written as DNA, the CDR3 is TGTGCCAGCAGCTTAGATCTAGCGGCCTTTACCTACGAGCAGTACTTC. Its translation: CASSLDLAAFTYEQYF.

The rearrangement links TRBV11-2 to TRBJ2-1; D not certain. The CDR3 sequence is 12 residues long. V lost 6 bases and J lost 4, with 7 bases in between. Per germline, CDR1 SGHAT and CDR2 FQNNGV. The CDR3 DNA follows: TGTGCCAGCAGTCACGGATACAATGAGCAGTTCTTC. Its protein product is CASSHGYNEQFF.

CDR3 loop: CASSETTGWYGEQYF. The CDR3 DNA is TGTGCCAGCAGTGAGACGACAGGGTGGTATGGCGAGCAGTACTTC. V and J are TRBV2 and TRBJ2-7, with 7 bases fitting TRBD1. This CDR3 has 15 residues. Losses at the gene ends were 3 bases for V and 6 bases for J; bases not matched to a gene: 11. Per the germline V gene, CDR1 is SNHLY and CDR2 is FYNNEI.

The rearrangement links TRBV7-9 to TRBJ1-1; no firm D call. Germline CDR1 is SEHNR and CDR2 is FQNEAQ (reference sequence). V shed 5 bases and J shed 5 bases, with 18 bases lying between them. The CDR3 sequence is 15 residues long. The CDR3 sequence: CASSPRTLRGTEAFF. CDR3 sequence (DNA): TGTGCCAGCAGCCCTAGGACCCTGCGGGGAACTGAAGCTTTCTTT.

The rearrangement uses TRBV7-9 and TRBJ2-1; TRBD1 matches 7 bases. The CDR3 spans 17 residues. Germline V gene sequence: CDR1 SEHNR, CDR2 FQNEAQ (reference sequence). The J segment lost 0 bases and the V segment lost 5 bases, leaving 10 bases of the junction unmatched. CDR3 nucleotides: TGTGCCAGCAGCCCACAACAGGGGTTTAACTCCTACAATGAGCAGTTCTTC. It translates to CASSPQQGFNSYNEQFF.

The V and J genes are TRBV6-1 and TRBJ2-7; 7 bases map to TRBD1. The CDR3 is 16 residues long. The germline V gene encodes CDR1 MNHNS and CDR2 SASEGT. V was pared by 3 bases and J by 6 bases, with 14 bases of the junction left unmatched. The CDR3 spells CASSDTGDPSGVEQYF. CDR3 DNA sequence: TGTGCCAGCAGTGACACAGGGGACCCCTCAGGGGTCGAGCAGTACTTC.

For this clone: A read error may explain this, as a much larger clone is one base away. This sequence joins TRBV2 and TRBJ1-4; weak D call: TRBD1 (5 bases). Germline CDR1 is SNHLY and CDR2 is FYNNEI. This CDR3 comprises 16 residues. The CDR3 nucleotides are TGTGCCGGCAGTGAGTCCGGGGCGCGAACTAATGAAAAACTGTTTTTT. Translation: CAGSESGARTNEKLFF.

The chain is built from TRBV14 and TRBJ2-7; D gene unclear. V gave up 3 bases and J gave up 0 bases, with 9 bases separating them. The CDR3 loop spans 14 amino acids. From germline, CDR1 is SGHDN and CDR2 FVKESK. The chain's CDR3 is CASSQPPRSYEQYF. The CDR3 region has the DNA TGTGCCAGCAGCCAGCCCCCTCGCTCCTACGAGCAGTACTTC.

The V gene is TRBV19, the J gene TRBJ2-1; 10 nucleotides align to TRBD2. With V trimmed by 5 bases and J by 6 bases, 10 bases remained unmatched. The CDR3 runs to 16 residues. Germline CDR1 is LNHDA and CDR2 is SQIVND (reference sequence). For the CDR3, the DNA is TGTGCCAGTAGTGACCCAGCAGCGGGAGGGGGCAATGAGCAGTTCTTC. Protein sequence: CASSDPAAGGGNEQFF.

The chain links TRBV15 to TRBJ2-5, with a weak D call TRBD2 (5 bases). Germline assignment: CDR1 LNHNV and CDR2 YYDKDF (reference sequence). V was clipped by 4 bases and J by 1 base, with 10 bases between them. The CDR3 runs 14 residues. The CDR3 sequence: CATSTRTGQETQYF. The CDR3 nucleotides are TGTGCCACCAGCACCCGGACTGGCCAAGAGACCCAGTACTTC.